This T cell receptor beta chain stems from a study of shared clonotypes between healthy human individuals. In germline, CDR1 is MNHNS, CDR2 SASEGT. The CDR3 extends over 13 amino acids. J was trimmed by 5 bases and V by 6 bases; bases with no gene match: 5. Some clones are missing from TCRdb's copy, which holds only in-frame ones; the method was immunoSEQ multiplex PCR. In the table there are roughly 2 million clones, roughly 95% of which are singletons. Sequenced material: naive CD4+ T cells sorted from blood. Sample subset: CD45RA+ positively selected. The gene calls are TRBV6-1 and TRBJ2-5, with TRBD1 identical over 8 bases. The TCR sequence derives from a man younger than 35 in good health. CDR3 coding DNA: TGTGCCAGCAGAAATACAGGGGGGGAGACCCAGTACTTC. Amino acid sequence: CASRNTGGETQYF.